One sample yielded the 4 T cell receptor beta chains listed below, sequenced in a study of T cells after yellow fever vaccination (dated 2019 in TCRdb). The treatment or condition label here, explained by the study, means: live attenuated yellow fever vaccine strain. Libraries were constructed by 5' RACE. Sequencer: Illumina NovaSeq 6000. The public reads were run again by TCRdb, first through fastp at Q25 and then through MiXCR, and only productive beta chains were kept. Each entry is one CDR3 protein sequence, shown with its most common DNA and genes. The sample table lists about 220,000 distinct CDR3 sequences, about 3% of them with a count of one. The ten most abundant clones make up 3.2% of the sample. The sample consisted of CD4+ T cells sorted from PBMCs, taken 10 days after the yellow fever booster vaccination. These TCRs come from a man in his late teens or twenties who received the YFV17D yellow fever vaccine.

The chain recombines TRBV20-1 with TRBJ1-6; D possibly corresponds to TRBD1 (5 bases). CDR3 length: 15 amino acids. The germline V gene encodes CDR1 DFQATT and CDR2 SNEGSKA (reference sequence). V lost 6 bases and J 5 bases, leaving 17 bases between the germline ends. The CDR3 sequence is CSAPGTPGNNSPLHF. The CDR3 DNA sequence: TGCAGTGCCCCCGGGACCCCAGGGAATAATTCACCCCTCCACTTT.

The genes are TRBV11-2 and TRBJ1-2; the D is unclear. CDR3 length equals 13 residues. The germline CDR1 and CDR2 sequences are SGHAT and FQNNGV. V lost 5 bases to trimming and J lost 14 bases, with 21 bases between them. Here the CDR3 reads CASSPPRRLHYTF. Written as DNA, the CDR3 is TGTGCCAGCAGCCCTCCGAGGCGTCTGCACTATACCTTC.

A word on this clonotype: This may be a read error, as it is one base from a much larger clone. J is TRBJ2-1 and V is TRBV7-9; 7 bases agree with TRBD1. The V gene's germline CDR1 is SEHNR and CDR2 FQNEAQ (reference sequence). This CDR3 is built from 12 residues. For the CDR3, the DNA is TGTGCCAGCAGCTCGGAACAGGGGAATCGGATCTTC. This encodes CASSSEQGNRIF.

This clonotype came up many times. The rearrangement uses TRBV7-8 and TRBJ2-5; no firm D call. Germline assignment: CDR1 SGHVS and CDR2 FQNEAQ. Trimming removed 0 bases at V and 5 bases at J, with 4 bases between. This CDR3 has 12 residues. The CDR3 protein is CASSLARETQYF. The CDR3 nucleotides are TGTGCCAGCAGCTTAGCGAGGGAGACCCAGTACTTC.